Given below is one T cell receptor (beta chain) in context. These data belong to a study of control samples from healthy donors and cancer patients. Some clones are missing from TCRdb's copy, which holds only in-frame ones; the method was immunoSEQ multiplex PCR. The data show about 140,000 clones, about 90% seen once. V was clipped by 3 bases and J by 1 base, with 15 bases between them. The CDR3 has 17 amino acids. The germline gives CDR1 MNHNS, CDR2 SASEGT. The receptor was isolated from a man aged 25-45 years in good health. The specimen sequenced was blood. V usage is TRBV6-1 and J usage is TRBJ2-2; no reliable D call. CDR3 sequence (DNA): TGTGCCAGCAGTGACGTCGGTACCCGAGGGAACACCGGGGAGCTGTTTTTT. Translating gives CASSDVGTRGNTGELFF.